One sample yielded the 16 T cell receptor beta chains listed below, sequenced in a study of T cells in localized non-small cell lung cancer. The table came from immunoSEQ multiplex PCR; TCRdb's copy has only in-frame clones and leaves some out. Of approximately 45,000 clones listed, about 85% are singletons. This specimen consisted of PBMCs, obtained before any cancer treatment. All receptors come from a man aged 35-75 years with stage II lung adenocarcinoma.

This chain connects TRBV5-4 to TRBJ1-2; 7 nucleotides match TRBD1. Trimming removed 9 bases from V and 2 bases from J; junction bases left unmatched: 7. CDR1 and CDR2 (germline): SGHNT, YYREEE (reference sequence). This CDR3 is 13 amino acids long. The CDR3 spells CATTTGLNYGYTF. The CDR3, as DNA: TGTGCCACTACGACAGGGTTAAACTATGGCTACACCTTC.

The V gene is TRBV11-2, the J gene TRBJ2-7; D possibly corresponds to TRBD1 (5 bases). There are 13 residues in the CDR3. Germline CDR1 and CDR2: SGHAT and FQNNGV. V dropped 5 bases and J dropped 0 bases, with 8 bases sitting between them. CDR3: CASSRQSSYEQYV. CDR3 DNA: TGTGCCAGCAGCCGACAGTCCTCCTACGAGCAGTACGTC.

The chain joins TRBV7-3 to TRBJ2-3; TRBD2 agrees at 8 bases. V was pared by 5 bases and J by 10 bases, with 11 bases of the junction left unmatched. The CDR3 covers 14 residues. CDR1 is SGHTA, CDR2 FQGTGA, per germline. The CDR3 loop reads CASSPDTAGGSQYF. CDR3 bases: TGTGCCAGCAGCCCGGACACGGCGGGGGGATCGCAGTATTTT.

The J gene is TRBJ2-1, the V gene TRBV6-1; 9 nucleotides align to TRBD1. With 2 bases clipped from V and 5 bases from J, the junction kept 19 bases outside the gene matches. The CDR3 length is 20 residues. Germline V gives CDR1 MNHNS, CDR2 SASEGT. The CDR3: CASSERATGGFFRGHNEQFF. The CDR3 nucleotides read TGTGCCAGCAGTGAACGTGCGACAGGGGGGTTCTTCAGGGGTCACAATGAGCAGTTCTTC.

The gene calls are TRBV6-5 and TRBJ2-1; 8 positions match TRBD1. This CDR3 region has 11 residues. V shed 5 bases, J shed 10 bases, and the junction held 1 base outside the gene matches. Germline lookup yields CDR1 MNHEY and CDR2 SVGAGI. The CDR3 DNA reads as TGTGCCAGCAGTAGACAGGGGGAGCAGTTCTTC. Amino acid sequence: CASSRQGEQFF.

The rearrangement joins TRBV15 to TRBJ2-7; no firm D call. Germline V lookup: CDR1 LNHNV, CDR2 YYDKDF (reference sequence). V was trimmed by 0 bases and J by 5 bases, leaving 11 bases between them. The CDR3 extends over 14 amino acids. CDR3 amino acids: CATSRDRAAHEQYV. The CDR3 nucleotides are TGTGCCACCAGCAGAGATAGGGCGGCCCACGAGCAGTACGTC.

This clone turned up a few times. The chain couples TRBV6-5 to TRBJ1-4; D remains unclear. Germline values: CDR1 MNHEY, CDR2 SVGAGI. The CDR3 is 15 amino acids. V was trimmed by 5 bases and J by 0 bases, leaving 10 bases between them. The CDR3 loop is CASSQLTATNEKLFF. DNA for the CDR3: TGTGCCAGCAGTCAGCTCACAGCAACTAATGAAAAACTGTTTTTT.

This clone came up a few times. The chain uses TRBV7-3 and TRBJ1-6, with D perhaps TRBD1 (5 bases). V was pared by 0 bases and J by 8 bases, with 8 bases between. Germline values: CDR1 SGHTA, CDR2 FQGTGA. The CDR3 is made up of 14 amino acids. The CDR3 region has the DNA TGTGCCAGCAGCTTAACGGGACGGGATTCACCCCTCCACTTT. This encodes CASSLTGRDSPLHF.

V gene TRBV6-6 combines with J gene TRBJ2-1; a weak D match, TRBD1 (5 bases). V was pared by 4 bases and J by 15 bases, with 19 bases between. Germline V gene sequence: CDR1 MNHNY, CDR2 SVGAGI (reference sequence). The CDR3 runs 13 residues. The CDR3 spells CASSSQGSSPRFF. CDR3 in DNA: TGTGCCAGCAGTTCTCAGGGCAGCTCCCCTCGGTTCTTC.

V gene TRBV6-6 combines with J gene TRBJ1-1, with TRBD1 as a possible D gene (5 bases). The CDR3 spans 11 residues. The V end lost 6 bases, the J end lost 7 bases, and 9 bases lay between the germline ends. Germline CDR1 is MNHNY and CDR2 is SVGAGI (reference sequence). Here the CDR3 DNA reads TGTGCCAGCAGCCCAGGGAGTGAAGCTTTCTTT. It is translated as CASSPGSEAFF.

This sequence joins TRBV6-1 and TRBJ2-1, with D hard to call. V lost 0 bases and J 8 bases, leaving 14 bases between the germline ends. The CDR3 runs to 15 residues. Germline CDR1 MNHNS, CDR2 SASEGT. The CDR3 is CASSEAFQVLDEQFF. Written as DNA, the CDR3 is TGTGCCAGCAGTGAAGCGTTTCAGGTCTTAGATGAGCAGTTCTTC.

The V call is TRBV21-1, the J call TRBJ2-7. TRBV21-1 constitutes a pseudogene. There are 10 residues in the CDR3. The chain's CDR3 is CASPPYEQYV. The CDR3 DNA follows: TGTGCCAGCCCCCCCTACGAGCAGTACGTC.

In nucleotides, the CDR3 is TGTGCCAGCAGTGAAGGGGAGACTTTTCTGTCCTACGAGCAGTACTTC. This sequence encodes CASSEGETFLSYEQYF. The V and J genes are TRBV2 and TRBJ2-7, with D perhaps TRBD2 (5 bases). V was trimmed by 1 base and J by 1 base, leaving 14 bases between them. This CDR3 is 16 amino acids long. The germline V gene encodes CDR1 SNHLY and CDR2 FYNNEI.

V gene TRBV5-4 combines with J gene TRBJ2-7, with D possibly matching TRBD1 (6 bases). Looked up from germline, CDR1 is SGHNT and CDR2 is YYREEE (reference sequence). CDR3 length: 15 residues. Trimming cost V 1 base and J 1 base, with 12 bases left between them. Here the CDR3 reads CASSLIPDRSYEQYF. For the CDR3, the DNA is TGTGCCAGCAGCTTGATACCGGACAGATCCTACGAGCAGTACTTC.

The chain employs TRBV4-1 and TRBJ2-2; 10 bases match TRBD2. The CDR3 extends over 18 amino acids. CDR1 is MGHRA, CDR2 YSYEKL, per germline. Trimming cost V 4 bases and J 1 base; bases outside gene matches: 9. The CDR3 DNA is TGCGCCAGCAGCCGGGTAGCGGGGGGCCAGGGGAACACCGGGGAGCTGTTTTTT. The encoded protein is CASSRVAGGQGNTGELFF.

The chain links TRBV5-4 to TRBJ2-3; D uncertain. CDR3 length equals 12 residues. Germline V gives CDR1 SGHNT, CDR2 YYREEE (reference sequence). The ends were cut back, 2 bases at V and 6 bases at J, with 7 bases in the middle. The CDR3 reads CASSFAGDTQYF. For the CDR3, the DNA is TGTGCCAGCAGCTTTGCCGGGGATACGCAGTATTTT.